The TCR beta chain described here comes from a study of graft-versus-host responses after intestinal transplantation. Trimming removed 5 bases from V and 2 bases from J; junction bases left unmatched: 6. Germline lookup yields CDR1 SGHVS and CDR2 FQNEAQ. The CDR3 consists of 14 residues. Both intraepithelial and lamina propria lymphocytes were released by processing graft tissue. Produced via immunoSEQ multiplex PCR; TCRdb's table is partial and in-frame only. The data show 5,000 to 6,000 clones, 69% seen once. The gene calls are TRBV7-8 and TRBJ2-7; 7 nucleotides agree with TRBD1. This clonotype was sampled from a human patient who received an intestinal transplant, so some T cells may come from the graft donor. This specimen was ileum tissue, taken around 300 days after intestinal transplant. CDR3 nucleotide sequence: TGTGCCAGCAGCCCAGACGGGACAGCCTACGAGCAGTACTTC. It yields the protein CASSPDGTAYEQYF.